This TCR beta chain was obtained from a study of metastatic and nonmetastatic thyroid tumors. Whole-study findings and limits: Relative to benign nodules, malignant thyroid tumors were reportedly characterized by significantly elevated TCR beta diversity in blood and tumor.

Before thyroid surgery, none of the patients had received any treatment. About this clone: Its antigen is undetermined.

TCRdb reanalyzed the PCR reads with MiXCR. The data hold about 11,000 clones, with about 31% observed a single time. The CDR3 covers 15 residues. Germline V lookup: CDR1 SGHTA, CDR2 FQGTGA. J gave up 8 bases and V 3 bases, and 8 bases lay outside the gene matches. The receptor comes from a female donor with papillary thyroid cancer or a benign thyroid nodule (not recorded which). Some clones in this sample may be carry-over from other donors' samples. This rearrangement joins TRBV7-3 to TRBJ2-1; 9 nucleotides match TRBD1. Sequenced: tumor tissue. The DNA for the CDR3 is TGTGCCAGCAGCTTCCCGGGACAGGGATACGATGAGCAGTTCTTC. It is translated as CASSFPGQGYDEQFF.